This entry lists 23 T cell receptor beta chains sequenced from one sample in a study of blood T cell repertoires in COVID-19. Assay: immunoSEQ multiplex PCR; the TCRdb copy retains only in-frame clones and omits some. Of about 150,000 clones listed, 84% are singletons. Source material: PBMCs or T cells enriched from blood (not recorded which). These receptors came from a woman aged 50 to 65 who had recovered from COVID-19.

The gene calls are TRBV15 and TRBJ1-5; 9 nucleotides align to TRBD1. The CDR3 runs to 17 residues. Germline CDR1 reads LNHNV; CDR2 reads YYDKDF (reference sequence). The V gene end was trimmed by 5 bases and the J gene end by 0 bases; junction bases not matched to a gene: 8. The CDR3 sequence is CATSGQGRRYSNQPQHF. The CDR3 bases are TGTGCCACCAGCGGACAGGGGCGCCGATATAGCAATCAGCCCCAGCATTTT.

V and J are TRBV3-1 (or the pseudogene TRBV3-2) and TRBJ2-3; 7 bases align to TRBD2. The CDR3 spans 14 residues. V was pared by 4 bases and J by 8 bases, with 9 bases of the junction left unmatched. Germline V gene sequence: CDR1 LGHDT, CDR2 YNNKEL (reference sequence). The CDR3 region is CASSPTAGTTTQYF. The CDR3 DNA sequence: TGTGCCAGCAGCCCGACCGCCGGGACTACTACGCAGTATTTT.

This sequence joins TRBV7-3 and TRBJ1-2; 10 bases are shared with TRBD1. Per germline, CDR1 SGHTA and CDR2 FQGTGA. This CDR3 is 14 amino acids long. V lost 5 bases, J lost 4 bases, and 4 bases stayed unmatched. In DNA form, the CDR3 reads TGTGCCAGCAGCCCGACAGGGGGCACCTATGGCTACACCTTC. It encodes CASSPTGGTYGYTF.

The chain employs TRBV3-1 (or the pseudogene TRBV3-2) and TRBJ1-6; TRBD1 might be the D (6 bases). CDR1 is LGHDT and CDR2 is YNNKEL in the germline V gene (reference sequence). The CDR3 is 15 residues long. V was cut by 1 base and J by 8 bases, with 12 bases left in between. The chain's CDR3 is CASSQGWTEYSPLHF. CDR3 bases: TGTGCCAGCAGCCAAGGATGGACAGAATATTCACCCCTCCACTTT.

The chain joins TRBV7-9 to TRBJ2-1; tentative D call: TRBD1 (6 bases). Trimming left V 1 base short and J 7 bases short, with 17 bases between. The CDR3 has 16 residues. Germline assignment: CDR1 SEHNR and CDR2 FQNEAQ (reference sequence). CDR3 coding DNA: TGTGCCAGCAGCTTAGTTTGGGACATACAGGTAAATGAGCAGTTCTTC. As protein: CASSLVWDIQVNEQFF.

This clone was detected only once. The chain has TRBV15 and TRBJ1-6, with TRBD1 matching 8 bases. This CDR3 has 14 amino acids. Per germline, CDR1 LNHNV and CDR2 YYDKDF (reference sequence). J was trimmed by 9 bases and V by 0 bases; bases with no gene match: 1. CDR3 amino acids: CATSRETGGSPLHF. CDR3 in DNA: TGTGCCACCAGCAGAGAAACAGGGGGTTCACCCCTCCACTTT. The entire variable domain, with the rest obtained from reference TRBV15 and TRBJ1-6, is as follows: DAMVIQNPRYQVTQFGKPVTLSCSQTLNHNVMYWYQQKSSQAPKLLFHYYDKDFNNEADTPDNFQSRRPNTSFCFLDIRSPGLGDTAMYLCATSRETGGSPLHFGNGTRLTVT.

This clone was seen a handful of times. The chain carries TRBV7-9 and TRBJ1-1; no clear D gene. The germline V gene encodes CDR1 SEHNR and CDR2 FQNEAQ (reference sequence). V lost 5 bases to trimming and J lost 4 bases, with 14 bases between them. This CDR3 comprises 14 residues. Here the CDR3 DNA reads TGTGCCAGCAGCCGAACGACAAATCCCACTGAAGCTTTCTTT. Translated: CASSRTTNPTEAFF.

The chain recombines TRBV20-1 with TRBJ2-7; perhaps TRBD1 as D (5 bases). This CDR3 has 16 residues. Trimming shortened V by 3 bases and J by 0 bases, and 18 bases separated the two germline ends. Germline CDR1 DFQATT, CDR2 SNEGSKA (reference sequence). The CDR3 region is CSASILGAASSYEQYF. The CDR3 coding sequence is TGCAGTGCTAGTATTCTAGGGGCAGCGAGCTCCTACGAGCAGTACTTC.

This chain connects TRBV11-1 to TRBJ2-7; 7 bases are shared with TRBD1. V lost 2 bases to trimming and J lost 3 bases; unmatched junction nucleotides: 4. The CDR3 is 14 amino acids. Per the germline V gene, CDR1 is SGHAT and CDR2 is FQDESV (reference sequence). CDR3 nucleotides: TGTGCCAGCAGCTTAAGCAACAGGGGCTACGAGCAGTACTTC. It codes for CASSLSNRGYEQYF.

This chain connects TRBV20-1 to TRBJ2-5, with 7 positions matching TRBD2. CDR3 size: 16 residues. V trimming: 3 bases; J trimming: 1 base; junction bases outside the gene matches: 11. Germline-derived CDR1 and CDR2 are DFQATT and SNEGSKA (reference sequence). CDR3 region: CSASKRASGLQETQYF. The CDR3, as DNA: TGCAGTGCTAGTAAAAGGGCTAGCGGACTCCAAGAGACCCAGTACTTC.

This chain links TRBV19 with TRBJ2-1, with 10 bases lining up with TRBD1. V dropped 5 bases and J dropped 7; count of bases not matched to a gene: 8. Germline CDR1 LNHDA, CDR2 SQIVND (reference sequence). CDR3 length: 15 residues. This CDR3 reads CASSLQGQGWNEQFF. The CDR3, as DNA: TGTGCCAGTAGTCTTCAGGGACAGGGGTGGAATGAGCAGTTCTTC. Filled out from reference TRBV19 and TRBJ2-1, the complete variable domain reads DGGITQSPKYLFRKEGQNVTLSCEQNLNHDAMYWYRQDPGQGLRLIYYSQIVNDFQKGDIAEGYSVSREKKESFPLTVTSAQKNPTAFYLCASSLQGQGWNEQFFGPGTRLTVL.

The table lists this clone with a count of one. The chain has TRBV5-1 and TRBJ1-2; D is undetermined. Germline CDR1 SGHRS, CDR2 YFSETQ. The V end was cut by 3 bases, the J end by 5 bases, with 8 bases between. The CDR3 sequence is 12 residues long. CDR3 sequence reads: CASSSSQYGYTF. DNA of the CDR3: TGCGCCAGCAGCTCCAGTCAGTATGGCTACACCTTC. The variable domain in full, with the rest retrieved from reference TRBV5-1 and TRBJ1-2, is KAGVTQTPRYLIKTRGQQVTLSCSPISGHRSVSWYQQTPGQGLQFLFEYFSETQRNKGNFPGRFSGRQFSNSRSEMNVSTLELGDSALYLCASSSSQYGYTFGSGTRLTVV.

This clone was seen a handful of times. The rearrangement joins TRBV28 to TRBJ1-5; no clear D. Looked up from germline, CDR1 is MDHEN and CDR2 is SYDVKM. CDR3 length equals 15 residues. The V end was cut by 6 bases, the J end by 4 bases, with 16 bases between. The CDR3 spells CASSRPRKSNQPQHF. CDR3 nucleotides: TGTGCCAGCAGCCGCCCGCGGAAATCAAATCAGCCCCAGCATTTT.

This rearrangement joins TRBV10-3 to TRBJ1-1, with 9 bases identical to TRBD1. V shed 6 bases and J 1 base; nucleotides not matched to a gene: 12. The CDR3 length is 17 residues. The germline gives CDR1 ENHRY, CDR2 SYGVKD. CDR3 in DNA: TGTGCCATCAGCCAAGGGGCCACAGGGGGCCGGAACACTGAAGCTTTCTTT. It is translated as CAISQGATGGRNTEAFF.

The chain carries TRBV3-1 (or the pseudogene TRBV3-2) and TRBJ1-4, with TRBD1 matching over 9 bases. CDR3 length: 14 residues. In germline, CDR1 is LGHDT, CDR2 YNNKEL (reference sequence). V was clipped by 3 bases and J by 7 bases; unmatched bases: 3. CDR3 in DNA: TGTGCCAGCAGCCAGACAGGGGGAGGTGAAAAACTGTTTTTT. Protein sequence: CASSQTGGGEKLFF.

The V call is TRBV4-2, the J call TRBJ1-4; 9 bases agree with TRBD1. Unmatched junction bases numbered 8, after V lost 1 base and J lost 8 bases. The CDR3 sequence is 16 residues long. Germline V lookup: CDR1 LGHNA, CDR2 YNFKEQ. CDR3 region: CASSQALGQGMEKLFF. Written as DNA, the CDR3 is TGTGCCAGCAGCCAAGCCTTGGGACAGGGTATGGAAAAACTGTTTTTT.

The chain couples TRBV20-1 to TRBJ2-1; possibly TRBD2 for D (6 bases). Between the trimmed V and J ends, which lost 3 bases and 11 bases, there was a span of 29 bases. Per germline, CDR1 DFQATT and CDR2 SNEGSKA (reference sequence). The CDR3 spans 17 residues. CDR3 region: CSASRSSAQEGGKKQFF. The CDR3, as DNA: TGCAGTGCTAGTAGGTCTAGCGCACAAGAAGGTGGCAAGAAGCAGTTCTTC.

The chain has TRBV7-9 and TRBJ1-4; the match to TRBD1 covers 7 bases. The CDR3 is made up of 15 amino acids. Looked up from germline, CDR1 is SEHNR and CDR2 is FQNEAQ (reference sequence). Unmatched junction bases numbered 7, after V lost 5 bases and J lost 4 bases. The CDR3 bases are TGTGCCAGCAGCACTAACAGGGGTTTTAATGAAAAACTGTTTTTT. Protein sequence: CASSTNRGFNEKLFF. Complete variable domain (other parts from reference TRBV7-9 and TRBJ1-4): DTGVSQNPRHKITKRGQNVTFRCDPISEHNRLYWYRQTLGQGPEFLTYFQNEAQLEKSRLLSDRFSAERPKGSFSTLEIQRTEQGDSAMYLCASSTNRGFNEKLFFGSGTQLSVL.

The CDR3 region is CASSLSAGYYEQFF. CDR3 nucleotide sequence: TGTGCCAGCAGTTTATCAGCGGGTTACTATGAGCAGTTCTTC. The chain carries TRBV27 and TRBJ2-1; tentative D call: TRBD2 (6 bases). Germline V gives CDR1 MNHEY, CDR2 SMNVEV (reference sequence). V was cut by 0 bases and J by 8 bases, with 11 bases left in between. CDR3 length: 14 amino acids.

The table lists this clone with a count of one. Here the CDR3 DNA reads TGCAGCGTTGAATATCGGGCTAGCGGGACCGGGGAGCTGTTTTTT. It codes for CSVEYRASGTGELFF. The chain has TRBV29-1 and TRBJ2-2; 8 bases match TRBD2. The CDR3 runs 15 residues. Per germline, CDR1 SQVTM and CDR2 ANQGSEA. V shed 2 bases and J 5 bases; nucleotides not matched to a gene: 7.

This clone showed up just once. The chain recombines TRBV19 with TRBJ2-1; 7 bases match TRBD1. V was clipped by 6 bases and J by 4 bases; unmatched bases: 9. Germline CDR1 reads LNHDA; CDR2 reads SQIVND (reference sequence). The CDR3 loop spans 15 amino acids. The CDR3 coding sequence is TGTGCCAGTAGGATCCGGGACAGTACATACAATGAGCAGTTCTTC. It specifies CASRIRDSTYNEQFF.

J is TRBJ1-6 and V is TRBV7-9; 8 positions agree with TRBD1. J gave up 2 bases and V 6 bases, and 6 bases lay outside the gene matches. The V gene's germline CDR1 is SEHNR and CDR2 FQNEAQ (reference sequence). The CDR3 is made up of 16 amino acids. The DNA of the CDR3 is TGTGCCAGCAGTTATACAGGGGGAACCTATAATTCACCCCTCCACTTT. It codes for CASSYTGGTYNSPLHF.

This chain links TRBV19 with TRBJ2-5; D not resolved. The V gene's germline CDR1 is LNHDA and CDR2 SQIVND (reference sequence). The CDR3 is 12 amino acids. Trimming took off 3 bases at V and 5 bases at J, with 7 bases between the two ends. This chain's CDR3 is CASSISRETQYF. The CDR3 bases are TGTGCCAGTAGTATTTCTCGTGAGACCCAGTACTTC.